This T cell receptor beta chain was documented in a study of Graves' ophthalmopathy and Graves' hyperthyroidism. About the study: Peripheral blood samples were taken at initial diagnosis, before any treatment. Notes on the study in general: Blood samples also showed most expanded thyroid clonotypes exceeding 0.001 frequency.

Included hyperthyroidism patients were aged 18 to 65 and newly diagnosed (under 2 months' duration). Clinical symptoms, serum thyroxine, TRAb, thyroid ultrasound and orbital computed tomography determined diagnosis. The table lists this clonotype with a count of one. Antigen: not known. CDR1 and CDR2 (germline): MNHNS, SASEGT. Between the trimmed V and J ends, which lost 0 bases and 2 bases, there was a span of 10 bases. The CDR3 length is 15 residues. Using RNA transcripts, the TCR beta CDR3 regions were amplified. RT-PCR in the first round used HTBI primers; a second-round multiplex PCR followed. From the multiplex PCR reads, TCRdb called clonotypes with MiXCR, one entry per CDR3 protein. Among hundreds of thousands of distinct CDR3 sequences listed, 20% to 25% were seen once.

Sequenced material: peripheral blood. This rearrangement joins TRBV6-1 to TRBJ1-2, with D unclear. The receptor was isolated from a woman aged 18-29 years with stable Graves' hyperthyroidism. The CDR3 DNA reads as TGTGCCAGCAGTGAAGCGCGTATTCCCAACTATGGCTACACCTTC. This translates into CASSEARIPNYGYTF.